The entry that follows covers one TCR beta chain sequence. What this receptor recognizes is not known. No much larger clonotype is one base removed from it; base qualities were not supplied. These data come from a study of CD8 T cells in ankylosing spondylitis (dated by TCRdb to the late 2010s). At the level of the whole study: The study profiled T cell receptor beta repertoires in healthy donors and ankylosing spondylitis patients to find disease-linked TCR variants. The full study cohort was made up of over 20 ankylosing spondylitis patients and about a hundred healthy donors. Peripheral blood samples were taken, and synovial fluid was additionally collected from ankylosing spondylitis patients. Results and caveats for the whole study, not just this receptor: A TCR beta motif of several highly homologous amino acid variants appeared characteristic of blood from ankylosing spondylitis patients. Some motif variants had previously been reported in the synovial fluid and blood of reactive arthritis patients, which suggests shared mechanisms of disease initiation. The disease-linked clones were reported to be significantly enriched in matched synovial fluid samples from ankylosing spondylitis patients. A CD8+ phenotype was shown by the disease-linked clones, which were found at relatively low frequencies in peripheral blood.

Per the germline V gene, KGHDR is the CDR1 and SFDVKD is the CDR2. Reading from cysteine to phenylalanine, the CDR3 counts 17 amino acids. Only CDR3 DNA remains: 51 bases, in frame from the first base. For this chain, trimming is 2 bases at the V end and 2 bases at the J end, and the number of junction bases without a gene match is 5. Sequenced using an Illumina HiSeq 2500. Quantitative 5'-RACE with molecular barcodes was used to prepare TCR beta libraries. On the authors' methods: A new computational method, built on a probabilistic model of VDJ rearrangement, was used to identify disease-linked TCR variants. TCRdb reprocessed the public reads (quality trimming at Q25 with fastp, clone calling with MiXCR) and kept in-frame beta chains. Every entry covers one CDR3 protein and lists the most common genes and DNA from its rows. TCRdb, not the authors, supplied the V and J calls. This sample gives 100,000 or so distinct CDR3 sequences in total; roughly 8.8% of them show up just once. The top ten clones comprise over 25% of the sample.

The receptor's source is a male donor with ankylosing spondylitis. Sequencing was done on a sample of blood, either unsorted or a sorted T cell fraction (not recorded which). Rearrangement joined TRBV24-1 to TRBJ2-2, with TRBD1 identical over 9 junction bases. The CDR3 loop reads CATSDSWDRANTGELFF. At the DNA level, the sequence is TGTGCCACCAGTGATTCCTGGGACAGGGCCAACACCGGGGAGCTGTTTTTT.